These T cell receptor beta chains were read from a single sample in a study of CD8 T cells in Susac syndrome. TCRdb processed the immunoSEQ multiplex PCR reads anew with MiXCR; each CDR3 protein has one entry. The data show under 150,000 distinct CDR3 sequences, approximately 95% seen once. Input material: CD8+ T cells from PBMCs. These TCRs come from a human donor in good health. The CDR3 runs from the conserved cysteine through the conserved F or W.

J,V,CDR3
TRBJ1-5,TRBV28,CASSPRGLGNQPQHF
TRBJ1-1,TRBV5-6,CASSHAARGMNTEAFF
TRBJ2-3,TRBV28,CASSLPLHPTGSTDTQYF
TRBJ2-5,TRBV5-1,CASSRTGEKTQYF
TRBJ2-7,TRBV9,CASSVGGTGVYEQYF
TRBJ1-5,TRBV12-3/TRBV12-4,CASTGGSNQPQHF
TRBJ1-1,TRBV29-1,CSVEPGMYTEAFF
TRBJ2-7,TRBV12-3/TRBV12-4,CASSFAQGVYEQYF
TRBJ2-5,TRBV29-1,CSVGGLTAIQETQYF
TRBJ2-1,TRBV15,CATGLLGFEQFF
TRBJ2-2,TRBV9,CASSKNTGELFF
TRBJ2-1,TRBV7-8,CASSPYDFSYNEQFF
TRBJ2-7,TRBV15,CATSRAISYEQYF
TRBJ2-7,TRBV7-9,CASSLEANYEQYF
TRBJ2-7,TRBV30,CAGRLGYYEQYF
TRBJ2-1,TRBV4-2,CASSQEPLPQYNEQFF
TRBJ2-1,TRBV3-1,CASSQDTGDNEQFF
TRBJ2-3,TRBV19,CASTWTGAGDTQYF
TRBJ2-2,TRBV7-9,CASRITEIAGLNTGELFF
TRBJ2-7,TRBV2,CASRISGGSYEQYF
TRBJ1-5,TRBV7-9,CASSLDRQPQHF
TRBJ1-2,TRBV9,CASSAQGVDYGYTF
TRBJ1-1,TRBV12-3/TRBV12-4,CASSPRTGSTEAFF
TRBJ2-7,TRBV4-2,CASSRPSGRAPYEQYF
TRBJ2-1,TRBV27,CASRLGAEQFF
TRBJ2-7,TRBV14,CASSSRDTFHEQYF
TRBJ1-2,TRBV20-1,CSARHLQDGYTF
TRBJ2-1,TRBV30,CACLTSRDEQFF
TRBJ2-2,TRBV30,CAWSRGLGELFF
TRBJ2-2,TRBV3-1,CASTWDFPNTGELFF
TRBJ1-2,TRBV28,CASSQKGQGHGYTF
TRBJ2-7,TRBV7-3,CASSLEGILHEQYF
TRBJ2-3,TRBV30,CAWRVRLGSDTQYF
TRBJ2-5,TRBV15,CATSRVWETQYF
TRBJ2-1,TRBV14,CASSRTGGGNEQFF
TRBJ2-7,TRBV29-1,CSVETAYEQYF
TRBJ1-1,TRBV7-8,CASRGTTEAFF
TRBJ1-1,TRBV4-3,CASSQDRTANTEAFF
TRBJ1-3,TRBV12-3/TRBV12-4,CASSPDSGNTIYF
TRBJ2-7,TRBV5-6,CASSLSQGGYEQYF
TRBJ2-1,TRBV11-2,CASSVTGTAYNEQFF